This paragraph covers one T cell receptor (beta chain) sequence. Its specificity is unknown. This may be a read error: a much more frequent sequence differs by one nucleotide. Indicated time point: patch test 1, 2 weeks after DPC sensitization. Treatment in this sample: therapeutic diphenylcyclopropenone sensitization with weekly scalp DPC. This specimen belongs to a study of human T cells and chemical hapten exposure. Points from the study as a whole: A positive correlation with patch test score was shown by PT1 expanded TCR counts.

One entry per CDR3 protein results from TCRdb running MiXCR on the RACE reads. Altogether approximately 110,000 distinct CDR3 sequences are present, around 10% being singletons, with the ten largest covering approximately 3.5%. CDR1 and CDR2 from the germline V gene are MNHEY and SVGAGI. There are 12 residues in the CDR3. The chain has TRBV6-5 and TRBJ1-2, with a tentative D call TRBD1 (5 bases). The starting material was whole blood, obtained in connection with sensitization to the hapten diphenylcyclopropenone (DPC). The sequence derives from a woman aged 40 to 55 with alopecia areata. Some clones in this sample may be carry-over from other donors' samples. CDR3 bases: TGTGCCAACAGTGAATCAGGGTTAGGCTACACCTTC. It encodes CANSESGLGYTF.